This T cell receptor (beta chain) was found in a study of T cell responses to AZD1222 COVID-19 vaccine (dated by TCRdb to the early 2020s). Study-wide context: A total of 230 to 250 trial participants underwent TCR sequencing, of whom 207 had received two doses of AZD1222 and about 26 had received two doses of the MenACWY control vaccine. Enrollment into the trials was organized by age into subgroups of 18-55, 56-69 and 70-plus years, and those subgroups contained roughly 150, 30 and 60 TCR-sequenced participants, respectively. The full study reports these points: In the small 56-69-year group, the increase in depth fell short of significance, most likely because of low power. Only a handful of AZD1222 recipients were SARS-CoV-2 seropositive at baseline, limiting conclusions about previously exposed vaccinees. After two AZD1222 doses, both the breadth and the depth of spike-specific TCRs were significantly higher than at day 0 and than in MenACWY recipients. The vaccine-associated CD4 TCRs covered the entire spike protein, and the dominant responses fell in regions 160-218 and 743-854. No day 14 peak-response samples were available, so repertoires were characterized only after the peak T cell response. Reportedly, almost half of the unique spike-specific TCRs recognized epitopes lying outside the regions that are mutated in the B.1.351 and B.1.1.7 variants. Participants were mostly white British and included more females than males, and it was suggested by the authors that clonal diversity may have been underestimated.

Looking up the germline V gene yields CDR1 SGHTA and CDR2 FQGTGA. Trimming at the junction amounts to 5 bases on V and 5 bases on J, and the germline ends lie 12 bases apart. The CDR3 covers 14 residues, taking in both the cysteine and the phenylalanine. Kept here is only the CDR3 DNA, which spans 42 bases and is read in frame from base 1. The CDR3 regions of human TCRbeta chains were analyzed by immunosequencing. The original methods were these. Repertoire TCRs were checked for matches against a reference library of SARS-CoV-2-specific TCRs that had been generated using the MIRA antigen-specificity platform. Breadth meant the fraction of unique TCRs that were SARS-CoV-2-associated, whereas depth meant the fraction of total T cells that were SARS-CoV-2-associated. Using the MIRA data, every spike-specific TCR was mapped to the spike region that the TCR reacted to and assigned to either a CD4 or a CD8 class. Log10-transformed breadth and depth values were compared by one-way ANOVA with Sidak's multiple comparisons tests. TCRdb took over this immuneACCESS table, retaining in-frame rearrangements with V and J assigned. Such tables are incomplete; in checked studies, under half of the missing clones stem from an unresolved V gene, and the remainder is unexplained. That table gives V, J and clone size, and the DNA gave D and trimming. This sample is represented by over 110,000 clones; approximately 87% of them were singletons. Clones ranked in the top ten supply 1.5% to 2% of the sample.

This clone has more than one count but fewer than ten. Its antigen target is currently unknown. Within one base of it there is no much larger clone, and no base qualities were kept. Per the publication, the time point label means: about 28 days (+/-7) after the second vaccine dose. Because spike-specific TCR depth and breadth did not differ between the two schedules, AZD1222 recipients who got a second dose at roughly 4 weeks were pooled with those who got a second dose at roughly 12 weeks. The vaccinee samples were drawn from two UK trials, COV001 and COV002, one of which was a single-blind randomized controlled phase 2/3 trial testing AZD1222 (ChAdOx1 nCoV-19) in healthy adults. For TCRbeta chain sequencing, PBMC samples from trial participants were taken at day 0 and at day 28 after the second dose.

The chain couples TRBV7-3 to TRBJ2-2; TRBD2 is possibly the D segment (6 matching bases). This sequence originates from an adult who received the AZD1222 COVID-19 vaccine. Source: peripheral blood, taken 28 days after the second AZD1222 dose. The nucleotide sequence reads TGTGCCAGCAGCCCTACGGAGGGGACCGGGGAGCTGTTTTTT. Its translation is CASSPTEGTGELFF.